Each of the 28 T cell receptor beta chains below was sequenced from the same sample in a study of blood T cell repertoires in COVID-19. The assay was immunoSEQ multiplex PCR, and TCRdb's table has in-frame clones only and misses some. Of roughly 230,000 clones listed, approximately 85% are singletons. Material for sequencing was peripheral blood. Receptors originate from a man aged 40-49 years with acute or convalescent COVID-19.

The CDR3 DNA is TGTGCCAGCAGCTTGGGAAGCTCTGAAAAACTGTTTTTT. Amino acid sequence: CASSLGSSEKLFF. The rearrangement uses TRBV5-5 and TRBJ1-4; D is unresolved. Germline V gene data show CDR1 as SGHKS and CDR2 as YYEKEE (reference sequence). The CDR3 loop spans 13 amino acids. The V end lost 0 bases, the J end lost 7 bases, and 7 bases lay between the germline ends. The whole variable domain, remainder taken from reference TRBV5-5 and TRBJ1-4, is DAGVTQSPTHLIKTRGQQVTLRCSPISGHKSVSWYQQVLGQGPQFIFQYYEKEERGRGNFPDRFSARQFPNYSSELNVNALLLGDSALYLCASSLGSSEKLFFGSGTQLSVL.

This clone was recorded a few times. This chain links TRBV29-1 with TRBJ1-1; tentatively, D is TRBD1 (6 bases). Trimming took off 0 bases at V and 0 bases at J, with 11 bases between the two ends. Germline V gene data show CDR1 as SQVTM and CDR2 as ANQGSEA. The CDR3 runs to 15 residues. CDR3 in DNA: TGCAGCGTTGAAGAGGGGGGGCGGGTGAACACTGAAGCTTTCTTT. This gives the protein CSVEEGGRVNTEAFF.

The V gene is TRBV5-6, the J gene TRBJ2-7, with D perhaps TRBD1 (6 bases). Trimming stripped 1 base from V and 7 bases from J, with 12 bases between. This CDR3 is 13 amino acids long. Per germline, CDR1 SGHDT and CDR2 YYEEEE. The CDR3 coding sequence is TGTGCCAGCAGCTTGATTGGGACAAGGGAGCAGTACTTC. As protein: CASSLIGTREQYF.

This chain joins TRBV7-2 and TRBJ1-1, with TRBD1 as a possible D gene (5 bases). Germline-derived CDR1 and CDR2 are SGHTA and FQGNSA. CDR3 length: 13 amino acids. V dropped 3 bases and J dropped 6 bases, with 11 bases sitting between them. The CDR3 DNA sequence: TGTGCCAGCAGCTTTGAGGGACTCTCTGAAGCTTTCTTT. Translated: CASSFEGLSEAFF.

The rearrangement uses TRBV5-4 and TRBJ2-7; a weak D match, TRBD1 (6 bases). Germline V gene data show CDR1 as SGHNT and CDR2 as YYREEE (reference sequence). This CDR3 is 14 amino acids long. With 4 bases removed from V and 2 bases from J, the gap between germline ends came to 13 bases. CDR3 amino acids: CASSGTGTTYEQYF. The CDR3 DNA reads TGTGCCAGCAGCGGCACCGGGACAACCTACGAGCAGTACTTC. The full variable domain, its missing parts supplied by reference TRBV5-4 and TRBJ2-7, is ETGVTQSPTHLIKTRGQQVTLRCSSQSGHNTVSWYQQALGQGPQFIFQYYREEENGRGNFPPRFSGLQFPNYSSELNVNALELDDSALYLCASSGTGTTYEQYFGPGTRLTVT.

The rearrangement joins TRBV5-4 to TRBJ1-1; TRBD1 might be the D (6 bases). CDR1 and CDR2 from the germline V gene are SGHNT and YYREEE (reference sequence). Trimming removed 5 bases at V and 2 bases at J, with 13 bases between. The CDR3 totals 14 residues. CDR3 loop: CASRGRGGNTEAFF. DNA of the CDR3: TGTGCCAGCAGGGGAAGGGGGGGAAACACTGAAGCTTTCTTT. Together with reference TRBV5-4 and TRBJ1-1, the CDR3 gives the full variable domain: ETGVTQSPTHLIKTRGQQVTLRCSSQSGHNTVSWYQQALGQGPQFIFQYYREEENGRGNFPPRFSGLQFPNYSSELNVNALELDDSALYLCASRGRGGNTEAFFGQGTRLTVV.

The chain uses TRBV18 and TRBJ1-2; D may be TRBD1 (6 bases). There are 13 residues in the CDR3. The germline CDR1 and CDR2 sequences are KGHSH and LQKENI. V lost 5 bases and J 1 base, leaving 8 bases between the germline ends. DNA for the CDR3: TGTGCCAGCTCAGGGACACTTAACTATGGCTACACCTTC. Translating it yields CASSGTLNYGYTF.

The chain recombines TRBV5-1 with TRBJ1-2; D is possibly TRBD1 (5 bases). CDR1 and CDR2 from the germline V gene are SGHRS and YFSETQ. V lost 2 bases to trimming and J lost 2 bases, with 16 bases between them. The CDR3 loop spans 16 amino acids. CDR3 DNA sequence: TGCGCCAGCAGCTTAGGACAAGGTGCCTCAAACTATGGCTACACCTTC. It is translated as CASSLGQGASNYGYTF. The entire variable domain, with the rest obtained from reference TRBV5-1 and TRBJ1-2, is as follows: KAGVTQTPRYLIKTRGQQVTLSCSPISGHRSVSWYQQTPGQGLQFLFEYFSETQRNKGNFPGRFSGRQFSNSRSEMNVSTLELGDSALYLCASSLGQGASNYGYTFGSGTRLTVV.

The V gene is TRBV11-3, the J gene TRBJ1-5, with D perhaps matching TRBD1 (5 bases). The V gene's germline CDR1 is SGHNT and CDR2 YENEEA. The CDR3 sequence is 16 residues long. Trimming took off 1 base at V and 7 bases at J, with 17 bases between the two ends. DNA of the CDR3: TGTGCCAGCAGCTTAGGGGGGGACTTGGACGGCCAGCCCCAGCATTTT. This codes for CASSLGGDLDGQPQHF.

This sequence joins TRBV28 and TRBJ1-2; D might be TRBD1 (6 bases). The CDR3 length is 14 residues. CDR1 is MDHEN and CDR2 is SYDVKM in the germline V gene. Deletions cut 10 bases from V and 7 bases from J, with 22 bases between. The CDR3 sequence: CAKGGGRGRGGYTF. The CDR3 nucleotides read TGTGCCAAAGGCGGGGGCAGGGGTCGCGGTGGCTACACCTTC.

The chain employs TRBV12-3 or TRBV12-4 and TRBJ1-2; no reliable D call. The CDR3 covers 12 residues. The V end was cut by 6 bases, the J end by 7 bases, with 12 bases between. CDR3 sequence (DNA): TGTGCCAGCAGCGCCGGAGGGCCTGGCTACACCTTC. Its translation: CASSAGGPGYTF.

The CDR3 DNA is TGTGCCAGCAGCTCCTGTCGGGGGGCCCTAGCTAACTATGGCTACACCTTC. Translation: CASSSCRGALANYGYTF. This chain uses TRBV12-1 with TRBJ1-2. TRBV12-1 is a pseudogene locus. This CDR3 has 17 amino acids.

The V and J genes are TRBV13 and TRBJ1-1; 9 bases are shared with TRBD1. The ends lost 4 bases at V and 7 bases at J; junction bases unmatched: 10. This CDR3 is 15 amino acids long. In germline, CDR1 is PRHDT, CDR2 FYEKMQ (reference sequence). The CDR3 DNA is TGTGCCAGCAGCTCTTACAGGGGGCGTTCAGGTGAAGCTTTCTTT. Encoded protein: CASSSYRGRSGEAFF.

V usage is TRBV4-1 and J usage is TRBJ2-1, with 7 bases identical to TRBD1. The CDR3 consists of 16 residues. The germline CDR1 and CDR2 sequences are MGHRA and YSYEKL. V shed 0 bases, J shed 6 bases, and the junction held 8 bases outside the gene matches. CDR3 loop: CASSQEVTRGFNEQFF. In DNA form, the CDR3 reads TGCGCCAGCAGCCAAGAGGTGACCAGGGGGTTCAATGAGCAGTTCTTC.

J is TRBJ1-5 and V is TRBV9, with D tentatively TRBD1 (5 bases). This CDR3 comprises 17 residues. V was shortened by 1 base and J by 1 base, with 15 bases between the two germline ends. Germline V lookup: CDR1 SGDLS, CDR2 YYNGEE. Here the CDR3 reads CASSVICRAISNQPQHF. CDR3 bases: TGTGCCAGCAGCGTAATATGCAGGGCCATCAGCAATCAGCCCCAGCATTTT.

CDR3 sequence (DNA): TGCGCCAGCATGCGACAGTTAGGGACTGAAGCTTTCTTT. Encoded protein: CASMRQLGTEAFF. The rearrangement links TRBV5-1 to TRBJ1-1; tentatively, D is TRBD1 (5 bases). V was shortened by 6 bases and J by 5 bases, with 14 bases between the two germline ends. The germline CDR1 and CDR2 sequences are SGHRS and YFSETQ. This CDR3 has 13 amino acids.

V is TRBV12-3 or TRBV12-4 and J is TRBJ1-2, with 10 bases fitting TRBD1. Trimming at V came to 6 bases and at J to 7 bases, leaving 5 bases not matched to a gene. The CDR3 is 13 amino acids. For the CDR3, the DNA is TGTGCCAGCAGCCAAGGGACAGGGGTTGGCTACACCTTC. Amino acids: CASSQGTGVGYTF.

The V gene is TRBV4-1, the J gene TRBJ2-1; no clear D gene. The CDR3 extends over 16 amino acids. Trimming took 5 bases from V and 2 from J, leaving 16 bases between them. Per germline, CDR1 MGHRA and CDR2 YSYEKL. In DNA, the CDR3 is TGCGCCAGCAGCGGAGTTGACCTAGTCACCTACAATGAGCAGTTCTTC. The encoded protein is CASSGVDLVTYNEQFF.

The CDR3 DNA follows: TGTGCCAGCAGCTTGGGGGGGACAGTATTACGCGAGCAGTACTTC. This translates into CASSLGGTVLREQYF. V and J are TRBV5-4 and TRBJ2-7, with TRBD1 matching over 7 bases. The germline V gene encodes CDR1 SGHNT and CDR2 YYREEE (reference sequence). This CDR3 is built from 15 residues. With 0 bases clipped from V and 6 bases from J, the junction kept 9 bases outside the gene matches.

J is TRBJ1-2 and V is TRBV29-1; unclear D gene. Germline V gene sequence: CDR1 SQVTM, CDR2 ANQGSEA. V was clipped by 3 bases and J by 0 bases, with 8 bases between them. This CDR3 region has 13 residues. The CDR3 DNA sequence: TGCAGCGTTGATACAGTAGCTAACTATGGCTACACCTTC. Residues: CSVDTVANYGYTF.

This rearrangement joins TRBV5-1 to TRBJ2-7; TRBD1 aligns across 7 bases. This CDR3 has 14 amino acids. The germline V gene encodes CDR1 SGHRS and CDR2 YFSETQ. V lost 4 bases, J lost 3 bases, and 7 bases stayed unmatched. The CDR3 is CASSRGQVNYEQYF. The CDR3 nucleotides are TGCGCCAGCAGCCGAGGACAGGTGAACTACGAGCAGTACTTC.

This chain uses TRBV6-6 with TRBJ2-1; a weak D match, TRBD1 (5 bases). The V gene's germline CDR1 is MNHNY and CDR2 SVGAGI (reference sequence). The CDR3 is 15 residues long. Trimming removed 2 bases from V and 0 bases from J, with 8 bases in between. In DNA form, the CDR3 reads TGTGCCAGCAGTTACCTCCAGGGCTCCTACAATGAGCAGTTCTTC. Protein product: CASSYLQGSYNEQFF.

The J gene is TRBJ1-2, the V gene TRBV19, with 7 bases lining up with TRBD1. CDR1 and CDR2 (germline): LNHDA, SQIVND (reference sequence). The CDR3 consists of 17 residues. V lost 4 bases and J lost 6; bases outside the gene matches: 17. The CDR3 is CASSTRTGLRVLDGYTF. CDR3 nucleotides: TGTGCCAGTAGTACTAGGACAGGCTTGCGTGTCTTAGATGGCTACACCTTC.

The J gene is TRBJ1-2, the V gene TRBV7-3, with 8 bases matching TRBD1. The CDR3 is 17 residues long. J was trimmed by 7 bases and V by 0 bases; bases with no gene match: 13. CDR1 is SGHTA, CDR2 FQGTGA, per germline. The CDR3 reads CASSLTVGQGDRAGYTF. In nucleotides, the CDR3 is TGTGCCAGCAGCTTAACCGTCGGACAGGGTGATCGGGCTGGCTACACCTTC.

The chain carries TRBV29-1 and TRBJ2-7, with D maybe TRBD2 (7 bases). The germline V and J ends were trimmed by 7 bases and 0 bases, with 16 bases remaining between them. The CDR3 spans 14 residues. Per germline, CDR1 SQVTM and CDR2 ANQGSEA. CDR3 sequence reads: CSAEGGGHSYEQYF. The CDR3 nucleotides read TGCAGCGCCGAAGGGGGGGGCCACTCCTACGAGCAGTACTTC.

CDR3 residues: CASSDRGGSPLHF. CDR3 nucleotides: TGTGCCAGTAGCGACAGGGGAGGCTCACCCCTCCACTTT. V and J are TRBV19 and TRBJ1-6; 8 bases are a match to TRBD1. The CDR3 length is 13 residues. V lost 6 bases to trimming and J lost 10 bases; unmatched junction nucleotides: 5. Germline lookup yields CDR1 LNHDA and CDR2 SQIVND (reference sequence).

J is TRBJ1-6 and V is TRBV27; D gene unclear. There are 13 residues in the CDR3. Germline V gene data show CDR1 as MNHEY and CDR2 as SMNVEV (reference sequence). V shed 1 base and J shed 9 bases, with 7 bases lying between them. CDR3 loop: CASSLFRGSPLHF. CDR3 DNA sequence: TGTGCCAGCAGTTTATTTCGGGGTTCACCCCTCCACTTT.

This clone has a handful of counts. The chain couples TRBV24-1 to TRBJ2-1; D is possibly TRBD2 (6 bases). V lost 8 bases and J lost 9, with 10 bases in between. Germline lookup yields CDR1 KGHDR and CDR2 SFDVKD. CDR3 size: 11 residues. CDR3 in amino acids: CATTAGREQFF. In nucleotides, the CDR3 is TGTGCCACCACCGCGGGACGTGAGCAGTTCTTC.